This TCR beta chain emerged from a study of blood T cells in healthy people across ages (dated by TCRdb to between 2014 and 2016). With regard to the full study: Template switching captured roughly one uniquely barcoded TCR beta cDNA molecule per two T cells in model experiments. Using deep sequencing normalized with unique cDNA molecular identifiers, the study measured how TCR beta repertoire diversity changes with age. Four age groups were formed from the donors: young (average 16 years), middle-aged (approximately 40), aged (approximately 60) and long-lived (82). To avoid experimental bias, donors of different ages were distributed randomly across sequencing lanes. Using the same blood draw, the study looked at two additional independent replicas of 1 million unique cDNA reads for two donors, one aged 18 to 30 and the other aged 80 or older. What the authors observed across the whole study: A strong correlation was found between observed TCR beta diversity and the percentage of naive T cells measured by flow cytometry. Observed TCR beta diversity per million T cells fell roughly linearly with age, and a significant reduction was already apparent by age about 36. Donor CMV infection status was unknown, potentially confounding age-related changes in expanded clonotypes. Since profiling was done on bulk unsorted PBMCs, naive and antigen-experienced compartments could not be conclusively compared. Estimates of total diversity based on one million sequenced T cells were regarded as lower bounds and as underestimates. The long-lived group showed more naive CD4+ T cells, fewer expanded clones and increased TCR diversity than the aged group, suggesting age selection.

With respect to this clonotype: Its target antigen remains unknown. One junction end disagrees with the germline gene, perhaps due to a read error.

The germline V gene supplies CDR1 SQVTM and CDR2 ANQGSEA. The CDR3 goes from the cysteine to the phenylalanine over 12 residues. The only DNA kept is the CDR3, 36 bases in frame from the first base. The donors were under 40 Caucasian individuals from Russia, aged roughly 6 to 100 years, who were systemically healthy. Each donor gave roughly 11 milliliters of peripheral blood, drawn into EDTA-treated Vacutainer tubes. PBMCs were isolated by Ficoll-Paque density-gradient centrifugation, with at least 7 million obtained per sample. Total RNA, at least 6 micrograms per sample, was extracted from PBMCs with Trizol reagent. The percentages of naive CD45RAhigh/CD27high T cells were determined by flow cytometry on a PBMC aliquot from every donor. Libraries were prepared through 5' RACE. Sequencer: Illumina HiSeq 2500. A second PCR of 7 to 11 cycles was performed with a sample-barcoded 5' primer and a J-beta primer mix. A unique molecular identifier was introduced onto each TCR beta cDNA molecule by a template-switch 5' adaptor carrying 12 random nucleotides. Each sample yielded at least 2.5 million CDR3-containing paired-end reads. The Mint cDNA synthesis kit, primed by a TRBC-specific oligonucleotide, was used to synthesize first-strand cDNA from all RNA. After uracil-DNA glycosylase treatment, a first 18-cycle PCR used universal primers M1SS and BC2_uni_R on all cDNA. The study's own analysis went as follows. For normalization, 1 million high-quality reads were randomly selected from each sample, with every read carrying a distinct molecular identifier. Reads sharing molecular identifiers were discarded rather than binned into consensus sequences. MiTCR, with a Q25 quality threshold and the strictest error-elimination algorithm, was used for CDR3 identification, clonotype clustering and error correction. A nonparametric unseen species model using Euler transformation provided a lower-bound estimate of total TCR beta diversity. TCRdb ran its own pipeline on the public reads, namely fastp trimming at Q25 and MiXCR clone calling, and kept in-frame beta chains. Merged by CDR3 protein, the rows form single entries marked with the most common genes and DNA. TCRdb, rather than the study authors, made the V and J calls. For this sample the table gives around 1,700,000 distinct CDR3 sequences, of which roughly 27% were detected only once. 7.7% of the sample goes to the ten largest clones.

This TCR came from a woman aged 25 to 39 in good health. Material for sequencing was blood. The chain couples TRBV29-1 to TRBJ2-5; TRBD1 is a possible D gene, resting on 5 matching bases. The DNA sequence is TGCAGCGTCGAAGGATGCCAGGGTACCCAGTACTTC. The translation is CSVEGCQGTQYF.